This TCR beta chain was sequenced in a study of vaccination effects on CD4 cells after COVID-19. Points on this clone: As yet, its antigen is unknown.

After expansion with viral peptide pools in the ViraFEST assay, antigen-specific CD4+ T cells were sequenced. The authors isolated CD4+ T cells after nine to eleven days of culture. Participants received two doses of either the BNT162b2 or mRNA-1273 vaccine. Nucleocapsid antibody tests were negative, and the vaccine recipients had no prior SARS-CoV-2 infection. Wells of around 2.2 million PBMC each were grown with 8.5 to 10 IU/ml IL-2 and 8.5 to 10 ug/ml peptides. Some clones are missing from TCRdb's copy, which holds only in-frame ones; the method was immunoSEQ multiplex PCR. The top ten hold about 1.6% of the sample, which has over 30,000 clones, almost 85% seen once. Germline V gene sequence: CDR1 SGDLS, CDR2 YYNGEE. The V and J ends lost 0 bases and 6 bases respectively, with 9 bases between them. This CDR3 region has 13 residues.

The sequence derives from a human donor who received a COVID-19 vaccine. Some clones in this sample may be carry-over from other donors' samples. The chain joins TRBV9 to TRBJ1-2, with D uncertain. Material: CD4+ T cells from PBMCs cultured with HCoV-NL63 spike peptides, obtained after COVID-19 vaccination. CDR3 protein: CASSVGRIDGYTF. The CDR3 DNA reads TGTGCCAGCAGCGTAGGTCGCATCGATGGCTACACCTTC.